This T cell receptor beta chain was sequenced for a study of shared clonotypes between healthy human individuals. Each of the donors was a healthy adult who was HIV-negative and had not had a recent acute infection or vaccination. This clone was observed at least ten times. Its antigen is not known. Whole-study findings and limits: A limitation of the genetic and exposure-history diversity represented arose from few donors.

Unsorted PBMC DNA sequencing spanned ten immunoSEQ deep assay plates. Here immunoSEQ multiplex PCR was the method, and the copy in TCRdb shows in-frame clones only, minus some. This sample has 490,000 or so clones, with around three quarters found just once. The clonotype originates from a woman aged 40-49 years in good health. Some clones in this sample may be carry-over from other donors' samples. Material: PBMCs.

The CDR3 DNA reads as TGTGCCTGGACCAGTGGACTAGCGGGAGAGGACGAGCAGTACTTC. Its protein is CAWTSGLAGEDEQYF. The gene calls are TRBV30 and TRBJ2-7, with 13 bases that match TRBD2. The CDR3 extends over 15 amino acids. Germline CDR1 is GTSNPN and CDR2 is SVGIG (reference sequence). V dropped 4 bases and J dropped 5; count of bases not matched to a gene: 8.